These 22 T cell receptor beta chains were all obtained from the same sample, sequenced in a study of blood T cell repertoires in COVID-19. Profiled with immunoSEQ multiplex PCR; TCRdb holds only in-frame clones, not every one. The profile shows roughly 36,000 clones, 90% of them singletons. The specimen sequenced was peripheral blood. Receptor source: a man aged 60-69 years with active or convalescent COVID-19.

The chain links TRBV1 to TRBJ1-1; the D call in the table, TRBD1, was not verified against the DNA. TRBV1 is a recognized pseudogene. The CDR3 is 13 residues long. The CDR3 loop reads CTKFGHRTTEAFF. CDR3 nucleotides: TGCACCAAGTTTGGGCACAGGACAACTGAAGCTTTCTTT.

J is TRBJ2-5 and V is TRBV2; a weak D match, TRBD1 (6 bases). Germline CDR1 SNHLY, CDR2 FYNNEI. The length of the CDR3 is 14 residues. The V gene lost 7 bases and the J gene lost 0 bases, with 12 bases spanning the gap. The CDR3 DNA follows: TGTGCCAGCAATAGTGGACAGCACCAAGAGACCCAGTACTTC. Translated, it gives CASNSGQHQETQYF.

V is TRBV23-1 and J is TRBJ2-7; D uncertain. Being an ORF, TRBV23-1 has a function that is uncertain. Trimming shortened V by 0 bases and J by 4 bases, and 7 bases separated the two germline ends. The length of the CDR3 is 13 residues. This chain's CDR3 is CASSQSVRYEQYF. The CDR3 region has the DNA TGCGCCAGCAGTCAATCGGTCCGGTACGAGCAGTACTTC.

The J gene is TRBJ2-1, the V gene TRBV5-4, with TRBD2 identical over 12 bases. Trimming cost V 2 bases and J 9 bases; bases outside gene matches: 6. This CDR3 spans 15 amino acids. Germline-derived CDR1 and CDR2 are SGHNT and YYREEE (reference sequence). CDR3 coding DNA: TGTGCCAGCAGCTTTTGGCTAGCGGGGGGGGGTGAGCAGTTCTTC. It codes for CASSFWLAGGGEQFF.

This clone was seen a handful of times. The chain combines TRBV5-1 with TRBJ1-4, with D maybe TRBD1 (6 bases). Germline lookup yields CDR1 SGHRS and CDR2 YFSETQ. This CDR3 region has 14 residues. V dropped 0 bases and J dropped 7 bases, with 10 bases sitting between them. The CDR3 nucleotides read TGCGCCAGCAGCTTGGAAGGGGGTCGTGAAAAACTGTTTTTT. Encoded protein: CASSLEGGREKLFF.

This chain joins TRBV21-1 and TRBJ1-1; the table assigns TRBD1, which was not confirmed against the DNA. TRBV21-1 is a listed pseudogene. The CDR3 contains 16 residues. For the CDR3, the DNA is TGTGCCAGCAGCTCACCCAGGGGGCTTTTGAACACTGAAGCTTTCTTT. Amino acid sequence: CASSSPRGLLNTEAFF.

For this clone: A junction boundary mismatches the germline segment, possibly from a read error. This chain joins TRBV5-6 and TRBJ2-6; TRBD1 matches at 8 bases. Germline V gene data show CDR1 as SGHDT and CDR2 as YYEEEE. The CDR3 spans 16 residues. The CDR3 nucleotides are TGTGCCAGCAGCTCCGACAGGGGAACTGGGGCTAACGTCCTGACTTTC. It codes for CASSSDRGTGANVLTF.

V usage is TRBV7-9 and J usage is TRBJ2-1; 8 nucleotides align to TRBD2. The CDR3 is 15 amino acids. The germline V gene encodes CDR1 SEHNR and CDR2 FQNEAQ (reference sequence). V dropped 5 bases and J dropped 9; count of bases not matched to a gene: 12. The chain's CDR3 is CASSPSGGGLGEQFF. The CDR3 nucleotides are TGTGCCAGCAGCCCGAGCGGGGGAGGTTTGGGTGAGCAGTTCTTC.

V is TRBV28 and J is TRBJ1-2; D remains ambiguous. The CDR3 sequence is 10 residues long. Germline CDR1 reads MDHEN; CDR2 reads SYDVKM. With 6 bases removed from V and 9 bases from J, the gap between germline ends came to 8 bases. The CDR3, as DNA: TGTGCCAGCAGCCGCCTAAGCTACACCTTC. Its translation: CASSRLSYTF.

The rearrangement links TRBV28 to TRBJ2-7; maybe TRBD2 (7 bases). The CDR3 sequence is 14 residues long. CDR1 is MDHEN, CDR2 SYDVKM, per germline. Between the trimmed V and J ends, which lost 7 bases and 7 bases, there was a span of 20 bases. The CDR3 DNA sequence: TGTGCCAGCACTCCAGTTGGAGGGGGGGAGGAGCAGTACTTC. Translated, it gives CASTPVGGGEEQYF.

J is TRBJ1-2 and V is TRBV7-8; maybe TRBD1 (6 bases). Germline lookup yields CDR1 SGHVS and CDR2 FQNEAQ. This CDR3 spans 16 amino acids. V was trimmed by 1 base and J by 0 bases, leaving 12 bases between them. CDR3 sequence (DNA): TGTGCCAGCAGCTTAGGGACAGATCAAGCTAACTATGGCTACACCTTC. Translation gives CASSLGTDQANYGYTF.

The rearrangement joins TRBV9 to TRBJ1-1, with D possibly matching TRBD1 (5 bases). From germline, CDR1 is SGDLS and CDR2 YYNGEE. Trimming pared 0 bases from V and 4 bases from J, leaving 7 bases between. This CDR3 has 13 amino acids. In DNA, the CDR3 is TGTGCCAGCAGCGTAGAAGGGGTCACTGAAGCTTTCTTT. Translated, it gives CASSVEGVTEAFF.

This chain uses TRBV12-3 or TRBV12-4 with TRBJ1-2, with TRBD1 as a possible D gene (5 bases). The CDR3 is 13 residues long. Deletions cut 0 bases from V and 12 bases from J, with 14 bases between. CDR3 amino acids: CASSLAGTRKNTF. CDR3 nucleotides: TGTGCCAGCAGTTTAGCCGGGACTCGGAAAAACACCTTC.

The rearrangement links TRBV2 to TRBJ2-3, with 9 bases identical to TRBD2. This CDR3 spans 14 amino acids. Per germline, CDR1 SNHLY and CDR2 FYNNEI. Unmatched junction bases numbered 6, after V lost 2 bases and J lost 9 bases. The CDR3: CASSEWTSVNTQYF. The CDR3 region has the DNA TGTGCCAGCAGTGAATGGACTAGCGTCAACACGCAGTATTTT.

The V gene is TRBV5-1, the J gene TRBJ2-7; 10 bases map to TRBD2. Germline CDR1 is SGHRS and CDR2 is YFSETQ. The CDR3 has 15 residues. With 0 bases clipped from V and 6 bases from J, the junction kept 6 bases outside the gene matches. The DNA of the CDR3 is TGCGCCAGCAGCTTGGGGACTAGCGGTTTTATCGAGCAGTACTTC. It encodes CASSLGTSGFIEQYF. The full variable domain, with the rest looked up from reference TRBV5-1 and TRBJ2-7, is KAGVTQTPRYLIKTRGQQVTLSCSPISGHRSVSWYQQTPGQGLQFLFEYFSETQRNKGNFPGRFSGRQFSNSRSEMNVSTLELGDSALYLCASSLGTSGFIEQYFGPGTRLTVT.

V and J are TRBV24-1 and TRBJ2-7, with D tentatively TRBD1 (5 bases). V gave up 11 bases and J gave up 5 bases, with 12 bases separating them. The CDR3 extends over 11 amino acids. CDR1 and CDR2 from the germline V gene are KGHDR and SFDVKD. CDR3 coding DNA: TGTGCCATCCAGGGAAGGCACGAGCAGTACTTC. It encodes CAIQGRHEQYF.

This clone was observed a handful of times. The gene calls are TRBV6-5 and TRBJ2-7; D perhaps matches TRBD1 (6 bases). CDR3 length: 16 amino acids. V lost 0 bases and J lost 3, with 15 bases in between. CDR1 and CDR2 from the germline V gene are MNHEY and SVGAGI. The CDR3 coding sequence is TGTGCCAGCAGTTACTCGATAGGACAGAGAATCTACGAGCAGTACTTC. It encodes CASSYSIGQRIYEQYF.

The rearrangement links TRBV7-2 to TRBJ1-1, with D maybe TRBD1 (5 bases). The V end lost 5 bases, the J end lost 4 bases, and 23 bases lay between the germline ends. The CDR3 is 17 residues long. CDR1 and CDR2 from the germline V gene are SGHTA and FQGNSA. The DNA for the CDR3 is TGTGCCAGCAGCGTAGTAGGTACAGGCTATACTCGCACTGAAGCTTTCTTT. It codes for CASSVVGTGYTRTEAFF.

The rearrangement links TRBV5-1 to TRBJ1-1, with D perhaps matching TRBD1 (5 bases). Germline CDR1 reads SGHRS; CDR2 reads YFSETQ. Trimming cost V 4 bases and J 4 bases, with 11 bases left between them. The CDR3 sequence is 13 residues long. CDR3 protein: CASSAGMATEAFF. CDR3 in DNA: TGCGCCAGCAGCGCAGGGATGGCCACTGAAGCTTTCTTT.

The CDR3 protein is CASSQDRNLGTGTNYGYTF. CDR3 DNA sequence: TGTGCCAGCAGCCAAGATCGCAACTTGGGGACAGGGACTAACTATGGCTACACCTTC. The chain recombines TRBV3-1 (or the pseudogene TRBV3-2) with TRBJ1-2, with 9 nucleotides matching TRBD1. J lost 0 bases, V lost 0 bases, and 11 bases had no gene match. Germline values: CDR1 LGHDT, CDR2 YNNKEL (reference sequence). The CDR3 totals 19 residues.

V gene TRBV11-2 combines with J gene TRBJ1-2; TRBD1 agrees at 10 bases. This CDR3 has 14 amino acids. The germline V gene encodes CDR1 SGHAT and CDR2 FQNNGV. V lost 3 bases and J lost 6; bases outside the gene matches: 4. CDR3 residues: CASSLTGGINGYTF. CDR3 sequence (DNA): TGTGCCAGCAGCTTGACAGGGGGCATCAATGGCTACACCTTC.

J is TRBJ2-7 and V is TRBV5-1; possible D gene TRBD2, 5 bases. CDR1 SGHRS and CDR2 YFSETQ come from the germline V gene. V was shortened by 4 bases and J by 5 bases, with 16 bases between the two germline ends. The CDR3 is made up of 14 amino acids. The CDR3 reads CASSREGGSDEQYF. CDR3 DNA: TGCGCCAGCAGCCGTGAAGGAGGATCGGACGAGCAGTACTTC. Drawing the rest from reference TRBV5-1 and TRBJ2-7, the complete variable domain is KAGVTQTPRYLIKTRGQQVTLSCSPISGHRSVSWYQQTPGQGLQFLFEYFSETQRNKGNFPGRFSGRQFSNSRSEMNVSTLELGDSALYLCASSREGGSDEQYFGPGTRLTVT.